This TCR beta chain was retrieved from a study of blood T cell repertoires in COVID-19. Study-level information: The United States, Italy and Spain were the sources of the acute and convalescent COVID-19 samples. In each case, the material was cDNA or gDNA derived from T cells, B-cell-depleted T cells, or PBMCs.

The CDR3 runs 16 residues. Per the germline V gene, CDR1 is MNHEY and CDR2 is SMNVEV (reference sequence). J was trimmed by 2 bases and V by 3 bases; bases with no gene match: 9. Patients in Seattle were enrolled during active infection, then followed longitudinally. Authors' methods: By means of reference gene primer amplification, nucleated cell counts were estimated. Sequenced by immunoSEQ multiplex PCR; TCRdb stores in-frame clones only, minus some. V and J calls and clone size are copied from that table; D and trimming were computed from the DNA. The table records about 410,000 clones, over 75% of them present only once.

The chain recombines TRBV27 with TRBJ1-2; the match to TRBD1 covers 7 bases. The TCR originated in a woman in her thirties or forties with COVID-19, enrolled during active disease. Sequencing was done on a sample of peripheral blood. In DNA, the CDR3 is TGTGCCAGCAGTTTCTCCCCCAGGGGGTCCAACTATGGCTACACCTTC. This encodes CASSFSPRGSNYGYTF.